This TCR beta chain was documented in a study of T-cell reconstitution after alpha-beta-depleted transplantation in children (dated by TCRdb to the mid-2010s). In terms of the full investigation: Using TCR repertoire profiling, the study followed T-cell immune reconstitution in a quantitative way in children after TCRalphabeta/CD19-depleted allogeneic hematopoietic cell transplantation.

From cysteine to phenylalanine, the CDR3 is 16 amino acids long. The read is trimmed to its CDR3 DNA, 48 bases read in frame from base 1. The germline V and J ends show losses of 0 bases and 9 bases respectively, and no gene match explains 8 bases of the junction. From a lookup of the germline V gene, CDR1 and CDR2 are MNHEY and SVGEGT. Many counts were recorded for this clonotype. Which antigen it targets is not known. No base quality values were provided; no much bigger clone lies one nucleotide off. Broader findings and caveats from the paper: About two months after transplant, the apparently early recovery of alphabetaT-cell counts reportedly depended on just several hundred clones that had expanded rapidly and came from non-depleted graft cells. In some patients, the high TCRbeta diversity seen at day 60 was put down to recipient T cells and intrathymic progenitors that had survived conditioning. Over the following months the frequencies of hyperexpanded clones went down, and after one year T-cell counts and TCRbeta diversity were mostly credited to newly produced T cells.

Library generation was performed with PCR. The sequencer was an Illumina HiSeq 2500. To normalize quantification of the TCRbeta repertoire, the TCR libraries were built with molecular barcoding that relied on unique molecular identifiers. Starting from the raw public reads, TCRdb applied fastp trimming at Q25, assembled clones with MiXCR and retained in-frame beta chains. Each record represents a unique CDR3 protein, reported with the most common genes and DNA among its rows. This sample is represented by almost 500,000 distinct CDR3 sequences; under 12% of them were singletons. Just over 2% of the sample is in the top ten clones. This specimen's treatment or condition label, interpreted: allogeneic hematopoietic cell transplantation with graft depleted of TCRalphabeta T cells and CD19 B cells. The transplant recipients were children given TCRalphabeta/CD19-depleted allogeneic hematopoietic cell grafts.

This specimen consisted of PBMCs, obtained before TCRalphabeta/CD19-depleted stem cell transplant. This sequence originates from a child aged 2 to 15 with inherited bone marrow failure, due to receive a stem cell transplant. The chain is made from TRBV6-2 or TRBV6-3 and TRBJ2-1; 10 central bases correspond to TRBD1. The CDR3 amino acid sequence is: CASSYSLGQGLGEQFF. In nucleotides, the sequence is TGTGCCAGCAGTTACTCCTTGGGACAGGGGCTGGGTGAGCAGTTCTTC.